Only a few counts were recorded for the clone carrying this T cell receptor beta chain. Its antigen is not identified. The data belong to a study of regulatory T cells in long-lasting Graves disease. Notes on the study in general: Persistent disease exhibited a predilection for TRBV28, TRBJ1-2 and TRBJ2-5.

This sample's time point: newly diagnosed GD, antithyroid drugs for less than 3 months. PBMC RNA was the source of the TCR library. Library construction for TCR beta used iRepertoire HTBI primers and Arm-PCR of CDR3 regions. TCRdb passed the multiplex PCR reads through MiXCR, listing each CDR3 protein once. Of some 450,000 distinct CDR3 sequences listed, about 17% are singletons. The germline gives CDR1 SEHNR, CDR2 FQNEAQ (reference sequence). V shed 1 base and J shed 8 bases, with 20 bases lying between them. The CDR3 extends over 16 amino acids. These data also featured in a second study, about T cells in Graves' hyperthyroidism and ophthalmopathy.

The clonotype was recovered from a woman aged 25 to 45 with Graves disease. The sample consisted of peripheral blood mononuclear cells (PBMCs), taken at new diagnosis, from a patient treated with antithyroid drugs. This chain connects TRBV7-9 to TRBJ1-2; no definite D call. The CDR3 DNA reads TGTGCCAGCAGCTTAGAGGAAAGGACGGCTGGGAGAGGCTACACCTTC. It yields the protein CASSLEERTAGRGYTF.